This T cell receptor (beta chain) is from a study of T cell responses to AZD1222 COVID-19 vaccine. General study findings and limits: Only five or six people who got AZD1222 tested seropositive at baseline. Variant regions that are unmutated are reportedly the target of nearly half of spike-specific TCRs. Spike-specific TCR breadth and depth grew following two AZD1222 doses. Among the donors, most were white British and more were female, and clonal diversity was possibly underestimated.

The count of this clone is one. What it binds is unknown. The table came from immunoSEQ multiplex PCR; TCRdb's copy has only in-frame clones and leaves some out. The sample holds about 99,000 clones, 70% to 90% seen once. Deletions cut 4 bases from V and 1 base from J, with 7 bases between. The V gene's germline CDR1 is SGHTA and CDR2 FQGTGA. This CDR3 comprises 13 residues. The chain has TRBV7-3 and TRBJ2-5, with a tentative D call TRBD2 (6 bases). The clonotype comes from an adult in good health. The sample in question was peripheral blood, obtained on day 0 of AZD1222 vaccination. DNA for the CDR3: TGTGCCAGCAGCTCCGGGGGCCAAGAGACCCAGTACTTC. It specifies CASSSGGQETQYF.